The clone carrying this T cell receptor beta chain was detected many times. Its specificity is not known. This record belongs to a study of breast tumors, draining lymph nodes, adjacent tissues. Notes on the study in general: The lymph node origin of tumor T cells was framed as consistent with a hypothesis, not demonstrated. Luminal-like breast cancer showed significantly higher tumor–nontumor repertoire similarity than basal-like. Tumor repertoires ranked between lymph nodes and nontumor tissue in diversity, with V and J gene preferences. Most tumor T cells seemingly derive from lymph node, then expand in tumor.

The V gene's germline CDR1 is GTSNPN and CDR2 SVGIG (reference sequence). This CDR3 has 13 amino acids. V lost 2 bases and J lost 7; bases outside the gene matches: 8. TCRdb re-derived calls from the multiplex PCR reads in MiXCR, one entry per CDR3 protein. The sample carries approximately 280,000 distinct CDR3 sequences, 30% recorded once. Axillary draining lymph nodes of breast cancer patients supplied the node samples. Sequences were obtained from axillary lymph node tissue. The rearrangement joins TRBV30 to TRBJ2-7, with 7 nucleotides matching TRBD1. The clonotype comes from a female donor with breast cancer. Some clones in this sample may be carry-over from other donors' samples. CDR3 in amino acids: CAWSPPTGVEQYF. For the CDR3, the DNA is TGTGCCTGGAGTCCGCCCACAGGGGTGGAGCAGTACTTC.